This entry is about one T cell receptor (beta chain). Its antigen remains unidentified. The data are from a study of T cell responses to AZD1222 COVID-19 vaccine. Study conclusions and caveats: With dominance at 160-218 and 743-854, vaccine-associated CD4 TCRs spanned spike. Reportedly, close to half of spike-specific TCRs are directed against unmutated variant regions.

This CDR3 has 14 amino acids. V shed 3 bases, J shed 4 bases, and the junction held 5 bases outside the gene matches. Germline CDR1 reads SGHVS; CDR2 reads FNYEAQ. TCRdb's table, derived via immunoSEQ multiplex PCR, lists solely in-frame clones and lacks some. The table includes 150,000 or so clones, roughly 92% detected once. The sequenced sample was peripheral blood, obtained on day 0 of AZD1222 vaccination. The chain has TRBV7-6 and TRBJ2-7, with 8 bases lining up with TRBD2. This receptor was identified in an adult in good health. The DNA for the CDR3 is TGTGCCAGCAGCTTCGGGACTAGTGGTTACGAGCAGTACTTC. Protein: CASSFGTSGYEQYF.